This TCR beta chain was recorded in a study of CD8+ T cells in alopecia areata. Extracted from the samples, RNA was reverse transcribed into cDNA to serve as the sequencing template. Using immunoSEQ multiplex PCR, the repertoire was profiled, and TCRdb retains in-frame clones only, with some absent. The repertoire holds 200,000 to 250,000 clones, with 35% to 40% as singletons. V lost 8 bases and J 0 bases, leaving 14 bases between the germline ends. The germline V gene encodes CDR1 SQVTM and CDR2 ANQGSEA. The CDR3 contains 14 residues. As for treatment: oral pan-JAK inhibitor, 5-10 mg twice daily. Patients with alopecia areata provided lesional scalp punch biopsies as well as peripheral blood.

This receptor was obtained from a human donor with alopecia areata. Material: CD4+ T cells sorted from blood, obtained between weeks 30 and 35, from a patient treated with tofacitinib. This chain uses TRBV29-1 with TRBJ1-3; TRBD1 is a possible D gene (5 bases). CDR3 DNA sequence: TGCAGCTTTTGGGGCGGGAGCTCTGGAAACACCATATATTTT. Protein: CSFWGGSSGNTIYF.